This is a list of T cell receptor beta chains from one sample in a study of cytomegalovirus exposure and HLA in healthy donors. Sequenced by immunoSEQ multiplex PCR; TCRdb stores in-frame clones only, minus some. The sample's table shows 130,000 to 150,000 clones. The sample consisted of PBMCs. The receptors stem from a woman aged 45-65 years in good health and CMV-seronegative. CDR3s include the opening cysteine and the closing phenylalanine or tryptophan. The D gene is left open where the match is weak.

d_call	v_call	j_call	cdr3_aa	cdr3_nt
NA	TRBV27	TRBJ1-2	CASSFRDKGNGYTF	TGTGCCAGCAGTTTCCGGGACAAGGGGAATGGCTACACCTTC
TRBD1	TRBV7-3	TRBJ1-2	CASSLGQDYGYTF	TGTGCCAGCAGCTTAGGACAGGACTATGGCTACACCTTC
NA	TRBV10-3	TRBJ2-3	CAISESRAAGDTQYF	TGTGCCATCAGTGAGAGTAGGGCGGCGGGAGATACGCAGTATTTT
TRBD2	TRBV7-9	TRBJ2-7	CASSKPLPGRAGYEQYF	TGTGCCAGCAGCAAACCCCTGCCCGGGAGGGCCGGCTACGAGCAGTACTTC
NA	TRBV7-8	TRBJ2-5	CASSLGRSQETQYF	TGTGCCAGCAGCTTAGGACGGAGTCAAGAGACCCAGTACTTC
NA	TRBV7-9	TRBJ1-1	CASSLRTTTVEAFF	TGTGCCAGCAGCCTCAGGACAACAACGGTGGAAGCTTTCTTT
TRBD2	TRBV6-5	TRBJ2-1	CASSYAGGRNEQFF	TGTGCCAGCAGTTACGCGGGGGGCCGCAATGAGCAGTTCTTC
NA	TRBV14	TRBJ1-1	CASSQVRGTEAFF	TGTGCCAGCAGCCAAGTGCGGGGAACTGAAGCTTTCTTT
TRBD1	TRBV28	TRBJ1-1	CASSHGQGKGNTEAFF	TGTGCCAGCAGCCACGGACAGGGGAAGGGGAACACTGAAGCTTTCTTT
TRBD1	TRBV4-1	TRBJ2-1	CASSHPARGQVTYNEQFF	TGCGCCAGCAGCCACCCGGCGCGAGGACAGGTGACCTACAATGAGCAGTTCTTC
TRBD2	TRBV28	TRBJ2-3	CASQRPSGVSDTQYF	TGTGCCAGCCAAAGGCCTAGCGGGGTATCAGATACGCAGTATTTT
TRBD1	TRBV5-1	TRBJ1-5	CASSATGTDDLPQHF	TGCGCCAGCAGCGCTACCGGGACAGACGACCTGCCCCAGCATTTT
TRBD1	TRBV18	TRBJ1-4	CASSLTGAPEKLFF	TGTGCCAGCTCGCTGACAGGGGCCCCAGAAAAACTGTTTTTT
TRBD2	TRBV7-9	TRBJ2-3	CASSPGLAGTFTDTQYF	TGTGCCAGCAGCCCCGGACTAGCGGGGACGTTCACAGATACGCAGTATTTT
NA	TRBV30	TRBJ1-4	CAWSERINEKLFF	TGTGCCTGGAGTGAGAGGATTAATGAAAAACTGTTTTTT
TRBD2	TRBV19	TRBJ2-1	CASNPGTSVDNEQFF	TGTGCCAGTAACCCCGGGACTAGCGTCGACAATGAGCAGTTCTTC
TRBD1	TRBV15	TRBJ2-1	CATSRDLEQGANEQFF	TGTGCCACCAGCAGAGATCTTGAACAGGGGGCGAATGAGCAGTTCTTC
NA	TRBV5-4	TRBJ1-4	CASSHQGTSYEKLFF	TGTGCCAGCAGCCACCAGGGAACCAGCTATGAAAAACTGTTTTTT
TRBD2	TRBV5-1	TRBJ2-1	CASSKLAGELNEQFF	TGCGCCAGCAGCAAACTAGCGGGAGAGTTGAATGAGCAGTTCTTC
TRBD1	TRBV27	TRBJ2-2	CASSLSPTGGVTGELFF	TGTGCCAGCAGTTTATCCCCTACAGGGGGCGTAACCGGGGAGCTGTTTTTT
TRBD2	TRBV30	TRBJ2-5	CAWRPGLVQETQYF	TGTGCCTGGAGACCGGGACTAGTCCAAGAGACCCAGTACTTC
NA	TRBV6-5	TRBJ1-2	CASSYYAGVNYGYTF	TGTGCCAGCAGTTACTACGCAGGGGTGAACTATGGCTACACCTTC
NA	TRBV18	TRBJ1-2	CASSPRATGANYGYTF	TGTGCCAGCTCACCTCGAGCGACAGGTGCAAACTATGGCTACACCTTC
TRBD2	TRBV7-2	TRBJ2-2	CASSLELAGPLRELFF	TGTGCCAGCAGCTTAGAGCTAGCGGGACCACTCAGGGAGCTGTTTTTT
NA	TRBV18	TRBJ1-1	CASSPYRGENTEAFF	TGTGCCAGCTCACCCTATCGGGGGGAAAACACTGAAGCTTTCTTT
NA	TRBV19	TRBJ1-1	CASNPTLNTEAFF	TGTGCCAGTAACCCGACACTGAACACTGAAGCTTTCTTT
TRBD2	TRBV11-2	TRBJ2-5	CASSLGGGTETQYF	TGTGCCAGCAGCTTGGGGGGGGGTACAGAGACCCAGTACTTC
TRBD1	TRBV7-3	TRBJ1-1	CASSLRGGDRGNTEAFF	TGTGCCAGCAGCTTAAGAGGGGGGGACAGGGGGAACACTGAAGCTTTCTTT
TRBD1	TRBV10-3	TRBJ2-7	CAISEFPTGQGDEQYF	TGTGCCATCAGTGAGTTCCCGACTGGACAGGGGGACGAGCAGTACTTC
NA	TRBV28	TRBJ2-2	CASSHDRSTKHTGELFF	TGTGCCAGCAGTCACGACAGGTCCACCAAACACACCGGGGAGCTGTTTTTT
NA	TRBV28	TRBJ2-1	CASSFLYNEQFF	TGTGCCAGCAGTTTCCTCTACAATGAGCAGTTCTTC
TRBD1	TRBV28	TRBJ2-2	CASRKGTGRNTGELFF	TGTGCCAGCAGAAAAGGGACAGGGAGGAACACCGGGGAGCTGTTTTTT
NA	TRBV10-1	TRBJ1-5	CASSGTVGESTLLLTSNQPQHF	TGCGCCAGCAGTGGGACAGTAGGGGAGAGTACACTACTCTTAACTAGCAATCAGCCCCAGCATTTT
NA	TRBV7-2	TRBJ1-1	CASSLVTVTEAFF	TGTGCCAGCAGCTTAGTCACAGTCACTGAAGCTTTCTTT
TRBD1	TRBV7-2	TRBJ1-2	CASSPQTGAGYTF	TGTGCCAGCAGCCCCCAGACAGGGGCTGGCTACACCTTC
TRBD2	TRBV19	TRBJ2-1	CASTNWGTSGYNEQFF	TGTGCCAGTACGAATTGGGGGACTAGCGGCTACAATGAGCAGTTCTTC
NA	TRBV18	TRBJ1-4	CASSPPAQFNEKLFF	TGTGCCAGCTCACCACCGGCTCAGTTTAATGAAAAACTGTTTTTT
NA	TRBV6-4	TRBJ1-1	CASSLQLNTEAFF	TGTGCCAGCAGTTTACAGTTGAACACTGAAGCTTTCTTT
NA	TRBV19	TRBJ1-5	CASSMWDIHSNQPQHF	TGTGCCAGTAGTATGTGGGACATCCATAGCAATCAGCCCCAGCATTTT
NA	TRBV2	TRBJ2-3	CASSDRTDTQYF	TGTGCCAGCAGTGACAGAACAGATACGCAGTATTTT
TRBD2	TRBV5-1	TRBJ2-3	CASSLMAGGSADTQYF	TGCGCCAGCAGCTTGATGGCGGGAGGTTCCGCAGATACGCAGTATTTT
NA	TRBV5-1	TRBJ1-4	CASSLPQGGGEKLFF	TGCGCCAGCAGCTTGCCCCAGGGAGGAGGTGAAAAACTGTTTTTT
TRBD1	TRBV27	TRBJ2-7	CASSLEQGYEQYF	TGTGCCAGCAGTTTGGAACAGGGGTACGAGCAGTACTTC
NA	TRBV6-4	TRBJ1-5	CASRPTGTRSNQPQHF	TGTGCCAGCAGACCCACAGGTACGAGGAGCAATCAGCCCCAGCATTTT
NA	TRBV2	TRBJ2-1	CASGAISSYNEQFF	TGTGCCAGCGGGGCCATAAGCTCCTACAATGAGCAGTTCTTC
TRBD1	TRBV2	TRBJ2-7	CASSEGTGTYEQYF	TGTGCCAGCAGTGAAGGGACAGGGACCTACGAGCAGTACTTC
NA	TRBV7-9	TRBJ1-1	CASSSFQEGEAFF	TGTGCCAGCTCTAGTTTCCAGGAGGGTGAAGCTTTCTTT
TRBD2	TRBV7-2	TRBJ2-7	CASRISGSSYEQYF	TGTGCCAGCAGGATTAGCGGGAGCAGCTACGAGCAGTACTTC
NA	TRBV29-1	TRBJ2-2	CSVAGTGELFF	TGCAGCGTTGCCGGCACCGGGGAGCTGTTTTTT
TRBD1	TRBV2	TRBJ1-1	CASSEGTGGDTEAFF	TGTGCCAGCAGTGAAGGGACAGGCGGGGACACTGAAGCTTTCTTT